The source of this T cell receptor beta chain is a study of T cell changes during pregnancy in multiple sclerosis. Assay: immunoSEQ multiplex PCR; the TCRdb copy retains only in-frame clones and omits some. This sample has approximately 34,000 clones; about 92% occur once, and the top ten carry around 0.45%. V lost 6 bases and J lost 0; bases outside the gene matches: 14. The V gene's germline CDR1 is LNHDA and CDR2 SQIVND (reference sequence). CDR3 length: 18 residues. Sequenced here: CD4+ T cells from peripheral blood mononuclear cells, sampled in the second trimester of pregnancy. The origin of this receptor is a female donor with multiple sclerosis, enrolled in a pregnancy study. This chain links TRBV19 with TRBJ1-1; 9 bases are shared with TRBD1. CDR3 region: CASSQRGTGTSMNTEAFF. The CDR3 bases are TGTGCCAGTAGCCAGCGAGGGACAGGGACCTCCATGAACACTGAAGCTTTCTTT.